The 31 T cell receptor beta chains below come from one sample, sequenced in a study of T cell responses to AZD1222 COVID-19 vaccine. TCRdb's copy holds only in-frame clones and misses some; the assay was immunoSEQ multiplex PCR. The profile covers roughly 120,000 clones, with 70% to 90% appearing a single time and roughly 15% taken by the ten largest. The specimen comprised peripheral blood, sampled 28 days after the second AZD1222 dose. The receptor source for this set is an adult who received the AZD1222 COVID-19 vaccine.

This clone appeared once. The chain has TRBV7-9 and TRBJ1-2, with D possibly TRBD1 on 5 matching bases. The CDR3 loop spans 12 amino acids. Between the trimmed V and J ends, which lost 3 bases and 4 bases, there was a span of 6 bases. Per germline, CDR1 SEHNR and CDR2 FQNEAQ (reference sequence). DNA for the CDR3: TGTGCCAGCAGCTTCGACAGCTATGGCTACACCTTC. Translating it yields CASSFDSYGYTF.

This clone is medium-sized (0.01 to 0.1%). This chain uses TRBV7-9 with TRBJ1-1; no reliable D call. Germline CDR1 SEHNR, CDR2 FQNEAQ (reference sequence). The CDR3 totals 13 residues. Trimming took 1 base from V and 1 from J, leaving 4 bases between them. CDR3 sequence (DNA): TGTGCCAGCAGCTTAGATGCGAACACTGAAGCTTTCTTT. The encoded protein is CASSLDANTEAFF.

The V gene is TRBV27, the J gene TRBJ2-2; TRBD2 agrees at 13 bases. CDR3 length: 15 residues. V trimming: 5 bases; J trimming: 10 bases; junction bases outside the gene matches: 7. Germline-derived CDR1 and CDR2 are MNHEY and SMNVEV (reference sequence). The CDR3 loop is CASSPGLAGVLELFF. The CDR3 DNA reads TGTGCCAGCAGTCCCGGACTAGCGGGAGTACTGGAGCTGTTTTTT.

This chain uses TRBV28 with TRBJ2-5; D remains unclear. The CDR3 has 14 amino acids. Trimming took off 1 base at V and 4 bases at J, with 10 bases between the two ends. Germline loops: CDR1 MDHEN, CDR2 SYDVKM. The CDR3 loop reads CASSLSRPGETQYF. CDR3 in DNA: TGTGCCAGCAGTTTATCTAGGCCTGGAGAGACCCAGTACTTC. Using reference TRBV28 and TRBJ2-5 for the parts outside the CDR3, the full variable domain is DVKVTQSSRYLVKRTGEKVFLECVQDMDHENMFWYRQDPGLGLRLIYFSYDVKMKEKGDIPEGYSVSREKKERFSLILESASTNQTSMYLCASSLSRPGETQYFGPGTRLLVL.

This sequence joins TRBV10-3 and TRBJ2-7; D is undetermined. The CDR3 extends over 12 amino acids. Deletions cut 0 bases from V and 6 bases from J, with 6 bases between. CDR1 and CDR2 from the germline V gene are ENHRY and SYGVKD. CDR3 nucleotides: TGTGCCATCAGTGAGTCGAACCGCGAGCAGTACTTC. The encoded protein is CAISESNREQYF.

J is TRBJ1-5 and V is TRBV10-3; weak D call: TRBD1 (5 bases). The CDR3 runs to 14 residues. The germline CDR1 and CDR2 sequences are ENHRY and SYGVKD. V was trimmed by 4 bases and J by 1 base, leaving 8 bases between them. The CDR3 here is CAISAGGSNQPQHF. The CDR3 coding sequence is TGTGCCATCAGTGCCGGGGGGAGCAATCAGCCCCAGCATTTT.

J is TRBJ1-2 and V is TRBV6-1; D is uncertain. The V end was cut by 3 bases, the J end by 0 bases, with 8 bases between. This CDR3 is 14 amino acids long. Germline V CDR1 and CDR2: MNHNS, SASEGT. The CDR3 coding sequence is TGTGCCAGCAGTGATTTCACAGCTAACTATGGCTACACCTTC. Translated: CASSDFTANYGYTF.

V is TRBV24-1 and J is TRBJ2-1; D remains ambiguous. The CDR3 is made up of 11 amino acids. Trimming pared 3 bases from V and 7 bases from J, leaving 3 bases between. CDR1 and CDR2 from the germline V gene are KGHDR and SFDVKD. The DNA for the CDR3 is TGTGCCACCAGTGATGGGAATGAGCAGTTCTTC. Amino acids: CATSDGNEQFF.

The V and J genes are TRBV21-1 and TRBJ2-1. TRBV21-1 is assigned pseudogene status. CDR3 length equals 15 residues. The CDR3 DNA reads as TGTGCCAGCAGCAAAGGTTCCCCCCTCGCCAATGAGCAGTTCTTC. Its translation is CASSKGSPLANEQFF.

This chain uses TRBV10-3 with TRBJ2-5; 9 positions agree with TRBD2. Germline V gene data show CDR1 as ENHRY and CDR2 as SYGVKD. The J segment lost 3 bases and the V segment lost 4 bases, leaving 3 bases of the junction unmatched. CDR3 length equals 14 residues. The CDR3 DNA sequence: TGTGCCATCAGTGTGACTAGCGGCAAAGAGACCCAGTACTTC. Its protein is CAISVTSGKETQYF.

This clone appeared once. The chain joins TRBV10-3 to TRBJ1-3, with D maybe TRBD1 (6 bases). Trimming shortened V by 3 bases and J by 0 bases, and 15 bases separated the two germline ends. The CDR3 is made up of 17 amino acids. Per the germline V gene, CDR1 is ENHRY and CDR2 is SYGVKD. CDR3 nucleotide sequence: TGTGCCATCAGTGATCGTACGGGGGGCAGCTCTGGAAACACCATATATTTT. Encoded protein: CAISDRTGGSSGNTIYF.

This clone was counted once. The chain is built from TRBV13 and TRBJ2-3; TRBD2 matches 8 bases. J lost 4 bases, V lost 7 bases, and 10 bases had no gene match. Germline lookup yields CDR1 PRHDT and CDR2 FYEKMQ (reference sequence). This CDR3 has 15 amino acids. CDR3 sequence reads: CASTSAGLASDTQYF. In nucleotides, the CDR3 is TGTGCCAGCACCAGTGCCGGACTAGCTTCAGATACGCAGTATTTT. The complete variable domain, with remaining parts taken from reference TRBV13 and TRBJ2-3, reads AAGVIQSPRHLIKEKRETATLKCYPIPRHDTVYWYQQGPGQDPQFLISFYEKMQSDKGSIPDRFSAQQFSDYHSELNMSSLELGDSALYFCASTSAGLASDTQYFGPGTRLTVL.

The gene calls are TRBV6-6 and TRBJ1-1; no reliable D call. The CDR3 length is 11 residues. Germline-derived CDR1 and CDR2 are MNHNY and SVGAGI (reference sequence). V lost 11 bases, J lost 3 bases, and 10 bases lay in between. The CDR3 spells CAVRSDTEAFF. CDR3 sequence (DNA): TGTGCCGTCCGTTCCGACACTGAAGCTTTCTTT.

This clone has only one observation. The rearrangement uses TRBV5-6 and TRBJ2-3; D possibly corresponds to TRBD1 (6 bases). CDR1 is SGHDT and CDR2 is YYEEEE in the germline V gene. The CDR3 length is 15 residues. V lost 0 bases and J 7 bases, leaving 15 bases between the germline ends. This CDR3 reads CASSLAGVVPHTQYF. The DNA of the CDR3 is TGTGCCAGCAGCTTGGCAGGGGTAGTACCGCATACGCAGTATTTT.

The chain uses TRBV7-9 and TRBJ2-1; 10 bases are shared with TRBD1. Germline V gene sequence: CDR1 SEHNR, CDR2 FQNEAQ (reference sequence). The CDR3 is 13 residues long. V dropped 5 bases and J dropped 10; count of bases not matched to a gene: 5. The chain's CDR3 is CASSIRQGAEQFF. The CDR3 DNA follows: TGTGCCAGCAGCATCCGACAGGGGGCAGAGCAGTTCTTC.

CDR3 in amino acids: CASSEGVAGSRGDTQYF. The CDR3 DNA sequence: TGCGCCAGCAGTGAGGGGGTAGCGGGAAGCCGGGGAGATACGCAGTATTTT. The chain has TRBV10-1 and TRBJ2-3; 8 bases map to TRBD2. V was clipped by 2 bases and J by 5 bases; unmatched bases: 12. Germline V lookup: CDR1 WNHNN, CDR2 SYGVQD (reference sequence). The CDR3 is 17 amino acids.

For the CDR3, the DNA is TGCGCCAGCAGCCCAATGGGGTTAGATACGCAGTATTTT. It translates to CASSPMGLDTQYF. The rearrangement joins TRBV4-1 to TRBJ2-3; D call uncertain. The germline V and J ends were trimmed by 4 bases and 5 bases, with 10 bases remaining between them. CDR3 size: 13 residues. Germline CDR1 reads MGHRA; CDR2 reads YSYEKL.

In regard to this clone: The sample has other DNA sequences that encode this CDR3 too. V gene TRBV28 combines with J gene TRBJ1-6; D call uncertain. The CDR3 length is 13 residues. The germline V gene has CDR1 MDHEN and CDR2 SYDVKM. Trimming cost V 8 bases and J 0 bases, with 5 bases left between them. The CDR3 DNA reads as TGTGCCAGCTTAAGCTCCTATAATTCACCCCTCCACTTT. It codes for CASLSSYNSPLHF.

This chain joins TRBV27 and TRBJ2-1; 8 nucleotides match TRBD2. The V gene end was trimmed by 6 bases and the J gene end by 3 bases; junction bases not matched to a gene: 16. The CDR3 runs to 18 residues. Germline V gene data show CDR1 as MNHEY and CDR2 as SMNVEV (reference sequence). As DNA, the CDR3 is TGTGCCAGCAGCATTAGGTCCCCGGGACTAGGCAACTACAATGAGCAGTTCTTC. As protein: CASSIRSPGLGNYNEQFF.

This chain's CDR3 is CASSSAAGQDSPLHF. In DNA form, the CDR3 reads TGTGCCAGCAGCTCCGCCGCCGGGCAGGATTCACCCCTCCACTTT. The chain uses TRBV7-9 and TRBJ1-6; D not certain. The CDR3 length is 15 residues. The germline gives CDR1 SEHNR, CDR2 FQNEAQ (reference sequence). V was clipped by 4 bases and J by 8 bases, with 15 bases between them.

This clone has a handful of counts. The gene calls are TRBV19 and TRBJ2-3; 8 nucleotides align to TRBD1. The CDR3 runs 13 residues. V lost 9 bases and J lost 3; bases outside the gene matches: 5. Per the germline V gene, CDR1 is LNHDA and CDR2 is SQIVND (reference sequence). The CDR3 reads CASGTGGTDTQYF. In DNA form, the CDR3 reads TGTGCCAGCGGGACAGGAGGAACAGATACGCAGTATTTT.

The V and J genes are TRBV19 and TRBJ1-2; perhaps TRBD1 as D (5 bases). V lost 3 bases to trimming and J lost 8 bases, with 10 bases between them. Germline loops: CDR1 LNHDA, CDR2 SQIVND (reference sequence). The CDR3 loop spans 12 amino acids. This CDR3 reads CASSILGGGYTF. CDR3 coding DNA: TGTGCCAGTAGTATTCTGGGGGGAGGCTACACCTTC.

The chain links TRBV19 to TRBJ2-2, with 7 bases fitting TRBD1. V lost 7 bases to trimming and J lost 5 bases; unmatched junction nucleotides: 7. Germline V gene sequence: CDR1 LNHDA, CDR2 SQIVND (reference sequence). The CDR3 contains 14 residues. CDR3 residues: CASIQDRDTGELFF. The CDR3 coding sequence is TGTGCCAGTATTCAAGACAGGGATACCGGGGAGCTGTTTTTT.

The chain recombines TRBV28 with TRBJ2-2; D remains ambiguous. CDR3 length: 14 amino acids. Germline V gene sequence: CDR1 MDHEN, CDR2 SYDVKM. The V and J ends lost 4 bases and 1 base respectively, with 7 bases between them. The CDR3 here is CASSSQLNTGELFF. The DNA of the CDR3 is TGTGCCAGCAGTTCCCAGCTGAACACCGGGGAGCTGTTTTTT.

The CDR3 here is CASSEDRGHHSPLHF. In DNA, the CDR3 is TGTGCCAGCAGTGAGGACAGGGGGCATCATTCACCCCTCCACTTT. This chain connects TRBV28 to TRBJ1-6, with 11 bases matching TRBD1. The germline gives CDR1 MDHEN, CDR2 SYDVKM. The CDR3 covers 15 residues. Trimming at V came to 5 bases and at J to 8 bases, leaving 5 bases not matched to a gene.

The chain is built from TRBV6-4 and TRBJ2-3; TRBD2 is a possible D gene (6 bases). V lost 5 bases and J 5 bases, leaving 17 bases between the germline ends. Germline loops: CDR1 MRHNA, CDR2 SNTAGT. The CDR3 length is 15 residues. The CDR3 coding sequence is TGTGCCAGCAGTAAGAGGACTACCCTCGAAGATACGCAGTATTTT. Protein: CASSKRTTLEDTQYF.

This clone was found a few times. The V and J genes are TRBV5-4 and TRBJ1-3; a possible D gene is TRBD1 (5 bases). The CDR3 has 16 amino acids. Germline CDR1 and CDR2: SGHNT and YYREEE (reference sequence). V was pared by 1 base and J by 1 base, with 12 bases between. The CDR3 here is CASSLMGVVSGNTIYF. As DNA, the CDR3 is TGTGCCAGCAGCTTGATGGGGGTAGTTTCTGGAAACACCATATATTTT.

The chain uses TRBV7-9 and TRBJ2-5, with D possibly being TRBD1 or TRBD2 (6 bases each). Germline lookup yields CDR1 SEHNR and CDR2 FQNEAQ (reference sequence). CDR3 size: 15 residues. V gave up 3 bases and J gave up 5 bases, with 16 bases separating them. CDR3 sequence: CASSLEAGGGETQYF. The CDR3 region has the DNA TGTGCCAGCAGCTTGGAAGCAGGAGGGGGGGAGACCCAGTACTTC.

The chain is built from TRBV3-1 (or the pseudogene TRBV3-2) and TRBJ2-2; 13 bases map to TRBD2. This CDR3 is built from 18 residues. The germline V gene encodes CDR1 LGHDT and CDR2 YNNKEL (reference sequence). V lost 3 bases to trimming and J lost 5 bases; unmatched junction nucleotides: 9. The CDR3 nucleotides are TGTGCCAGCAGCCACCCTGGACTAGCGGGAGTAGGTACCGGGGAGCTGTTTTTT. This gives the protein CASSHPGLAGVGTGELFF.

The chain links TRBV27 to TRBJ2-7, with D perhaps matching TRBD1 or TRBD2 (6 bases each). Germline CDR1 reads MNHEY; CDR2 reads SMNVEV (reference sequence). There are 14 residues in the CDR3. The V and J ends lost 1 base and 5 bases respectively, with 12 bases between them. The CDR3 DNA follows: TGTGCCAGCAGTTTATGGGGGGCGCGCCACGAGCAGTACTTC. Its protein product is CASSLWGARHEQYF.

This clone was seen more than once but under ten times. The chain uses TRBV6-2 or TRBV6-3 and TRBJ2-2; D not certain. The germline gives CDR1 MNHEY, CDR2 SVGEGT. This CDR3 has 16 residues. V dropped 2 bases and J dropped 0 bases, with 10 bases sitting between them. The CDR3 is CASSYKNMANTGELFF. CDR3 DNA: TGTGCCAGCAGTTACAAAAATATGGCGAACACCGGGGAGCTGTTTTTT.